This TCR beta chain was sequenced during a study of OX40 agonist ivuxolimab in advanced cancers. Whole-study context: Head and neck, renal cell, melanoma or hepatocellular carcinoma were the cancers that dose-escalation patients had. People who had prior anti-PD-1, anti-PD-L1 or anti-CTLA-4 therapy could take part, and about 40% had some. Regarding the study as a whole: Low normalized T-cell clonal expansion was additionally recorded for some nonresponders.

The CDR3 has 16 residues. The V gene end was trimmed by 3 bases and the J gene end by 6 bases; junction bases not matched to a gene: 12. The germline V gene encodes CDR1 LNHDA and CDR2 SQIVND (reference sequence). The method was immunoSEQ multiplex PCR; TCRdb's version includes in-frame clones alone and lacks a portion of them. The sample consists of about 63,000 clones, 81% of them appearing once. Anyone with autoimmune disease history or systemic immunosuppression was excluded. Remarks on this clone: Its antigen is not known.

This specimen was CD4+ or CD8+ T cells sorted from blood, taken in a trial of the OX40 agonist ivuxolimab. The chain has TRBV19 and TRBJ1-2; 8 bases fit TRBD1. The receptor was isolated from an adult with an advanced solid tumor such as melanoma, head and neck, liver or kidney cancer. CDR3 in amino acids: CASSIFGTGGGDGYTF. The CDR3 coding sequence is TGTGCCAGTAGTATTTTCGGTACAGGGGGAGGGGATGGCTACACCTTC.